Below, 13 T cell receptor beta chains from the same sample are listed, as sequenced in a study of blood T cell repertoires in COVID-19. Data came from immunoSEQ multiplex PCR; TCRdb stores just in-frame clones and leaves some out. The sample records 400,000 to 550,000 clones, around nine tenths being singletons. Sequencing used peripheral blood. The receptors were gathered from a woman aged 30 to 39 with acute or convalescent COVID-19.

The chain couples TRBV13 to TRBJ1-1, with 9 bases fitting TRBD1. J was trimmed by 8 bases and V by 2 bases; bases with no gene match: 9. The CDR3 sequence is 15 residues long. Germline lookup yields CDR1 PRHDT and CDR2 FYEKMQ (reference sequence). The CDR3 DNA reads TGTGCCAGCAGCTTATTTCGGGACAGGGCTCGGGAAGCTTTCTTT. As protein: CASSLFRDRAREAFF.

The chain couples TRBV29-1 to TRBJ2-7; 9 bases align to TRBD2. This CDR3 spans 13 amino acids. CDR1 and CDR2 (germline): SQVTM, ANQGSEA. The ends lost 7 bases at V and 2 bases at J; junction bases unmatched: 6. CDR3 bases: TGCAGCGCGGCGGGAGGGTCAGCCTACGAGCAGTACTTC. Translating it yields CSAAGGSAYEQYF.

The CDR3 DNA reads as TGTGCCAGCAGTTTGGGGCGGGAAAAACTGTTTTTT. The encoded protein is CASSLGREKLFF. V usage is TRBV28 and J usage is TRBJ1-4; tentative D call: TRBD1 (5 bases). Per germline, CDR1 MDHEN and CDR2 SYDVKM. V was trimmed by 3 bases and J by 8 bases, leaving 7 bases between them. The CDR3 extends over 12 amino acids.

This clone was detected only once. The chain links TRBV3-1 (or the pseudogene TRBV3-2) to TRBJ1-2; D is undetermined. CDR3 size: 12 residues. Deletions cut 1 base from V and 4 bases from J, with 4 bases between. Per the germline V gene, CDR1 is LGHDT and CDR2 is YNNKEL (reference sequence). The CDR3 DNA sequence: TGTGCCAGCAGCCAAGGTCGCTATGGCTACACCTTC. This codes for CASSQGRYGYTF.

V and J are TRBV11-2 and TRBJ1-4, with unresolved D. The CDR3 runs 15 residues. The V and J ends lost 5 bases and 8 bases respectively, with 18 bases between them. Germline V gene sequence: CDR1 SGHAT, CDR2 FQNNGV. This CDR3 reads CASSHRGRDGEKLFF. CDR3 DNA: TGTGCCAGCAGCCACCGAGGGAGGGATGGGGAAAAACTGTTTTTT. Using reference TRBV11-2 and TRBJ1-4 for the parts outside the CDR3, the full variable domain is EAGVAQSPRYKIIEKRQSVAFWCNPISGHATLYWYQQILGQGPKLLIQFQNNGVVDDSQLPKDRFSAERLKGVDSTLKIQPAKLEDSAVYLCASSHRGRDGEKLFFGSGTQLSVL.

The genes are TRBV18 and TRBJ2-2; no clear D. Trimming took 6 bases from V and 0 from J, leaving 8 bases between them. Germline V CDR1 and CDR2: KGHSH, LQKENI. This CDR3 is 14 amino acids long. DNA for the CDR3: TGTGCCAGCTCCCCTAACGCGAACACCGGGGAGCTGTTTTTT. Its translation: CASSPNANTGELFF.

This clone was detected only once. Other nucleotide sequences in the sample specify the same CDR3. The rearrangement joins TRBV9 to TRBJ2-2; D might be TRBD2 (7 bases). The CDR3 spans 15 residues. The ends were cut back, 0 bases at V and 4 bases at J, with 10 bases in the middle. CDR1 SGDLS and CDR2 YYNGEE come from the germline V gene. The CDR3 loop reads CASSVAGGITGELFF. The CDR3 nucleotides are TGTGCCAGCAGCGTAGCGGGGGGCATCACCGGGGAGCTGTTTTTT.

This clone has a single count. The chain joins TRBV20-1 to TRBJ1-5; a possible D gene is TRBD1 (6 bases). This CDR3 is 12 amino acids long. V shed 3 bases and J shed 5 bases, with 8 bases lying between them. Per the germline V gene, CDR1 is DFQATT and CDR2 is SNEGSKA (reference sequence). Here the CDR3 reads CSASSGDQPQHF. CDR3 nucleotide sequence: TGCAGTGCTAGTTCAGGGGATCAGCCCCAGCATTTT.

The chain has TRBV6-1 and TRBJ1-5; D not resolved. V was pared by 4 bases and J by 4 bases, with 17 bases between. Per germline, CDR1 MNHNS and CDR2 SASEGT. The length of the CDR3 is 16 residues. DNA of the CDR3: TGTGCCAGCAGTGTGGAGGGCAGGTCATATAATCAGCCCCAGCATTTT. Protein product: CASSVEGRSYNQPQHF.

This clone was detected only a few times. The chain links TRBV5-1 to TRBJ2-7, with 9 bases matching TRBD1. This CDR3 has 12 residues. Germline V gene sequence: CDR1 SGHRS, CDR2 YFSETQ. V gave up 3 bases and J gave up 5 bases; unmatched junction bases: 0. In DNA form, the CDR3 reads TGCGCCAGCAGCTGGACAGGGGACGAGCAGTACTTC. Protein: CASSWTGDEQYF.

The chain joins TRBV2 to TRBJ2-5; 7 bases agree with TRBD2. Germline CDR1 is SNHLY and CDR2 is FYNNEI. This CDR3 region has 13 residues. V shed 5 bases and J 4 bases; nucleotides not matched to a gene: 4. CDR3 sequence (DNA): TGTGCCAGCAGTCGGGAGGTCTTAGAGACCCAGTACTTC. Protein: CASSREVLETQYF.

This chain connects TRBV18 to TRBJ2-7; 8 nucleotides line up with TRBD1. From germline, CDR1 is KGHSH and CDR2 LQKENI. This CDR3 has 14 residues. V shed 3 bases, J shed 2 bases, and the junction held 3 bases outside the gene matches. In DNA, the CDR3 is TGTGCCAGCTCACCCGGGACAGGACCCTACGAGCAGTACTTC. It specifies CASSPGTGPYEQYF.

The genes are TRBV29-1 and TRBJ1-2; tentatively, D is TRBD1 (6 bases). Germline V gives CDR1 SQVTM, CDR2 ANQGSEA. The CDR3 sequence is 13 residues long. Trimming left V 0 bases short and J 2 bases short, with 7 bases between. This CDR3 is CSVEDRGNYGYTF. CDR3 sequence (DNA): TGCAGCGTTGAAGACAGGGGAAACTATGGCTACACCTTC.